The clone carrying this TCR beta chain has a handful of counts. The antigen remains undetermined. The data derive from a study of cytomegalovirus exposure and HLA in healthy donors. Study-wide results and caveats: Several of the most significant clusters appeared linked to common viral pathogens, based on a later analysis.

There are 13 residues in the CDR3. V dropped 5 bases and J dropped 4 bases, with 6 bases sitting between them. CDR1 is SGHVS, CDR2 FNYEAQ, per germline. PCR amplification relied on 60 Vbeta primers (plus 13 Jbeta primers). Some clones are missing from TCRdb's copy, which holds only in-frame ones; the method was immunoSEQ multiplex PCR. Among about 31,000 clones listed, about 86% were seen once. The V call is TRBV7-6, the J call TRBJ1-6, with D perhaps matching TRBD1 (6 bases). The clonotype comes from a boy aged 5-17 years in good health and CMV-seronegative. The sequenced sample was PBMCs. CDR3 DNA sequence: TGTGCCAGCAGCCAGGGGTATAATTCACCCCTCCACTTT. Translating gives CASSQGYNSPLHF.